This TCR beta chain was found in a study of shared clonotypes between healthy human individuals. Study-level findings and limits: A generally larger estimated richness was seen in naive subsets than in memory subsets. It was expected that sequencing depth would affect clonotype sharing among donors.

The length of the CDR3 is 13 residues. The germline CDR1 and CDR2 sequences are MDHEN and SYDVKM. V was trimmed by 6 bases and J by 3 bases, leaving 11 bases between them. All of the donors resided in Nashville, Tennessee, and each was a Caucasian adult. Original data processing: Junction-only immunoSEQ sequences carried no quality scores, so filtering differed. Assay used: immunoSEQ multiplex PCR; TCRdb lists only in-frame clones, some missing. The V and J calls and clone size are taken from that table; D and trimming were inferred from the DNA. The sample consists of approximately 2.5 million clones, 93% of them appearing once. Of note for this clone: Its antigen remains unidentified.

The sequence was obtained from a man younger than 35 in good health. Some clones in this sample may be carry-over from other donors' samples. The sequenced sample consisted of naive CD4+ T cells from PBMCs. The subset was: CD45RA+ positively selected. The rearrangement joins TRBV28 to TRBJ1-1; possible D gene TRBD1, 6 bases. The CDR3 DNA reads TGTGCCAGCAGATACAACAGGGACACTGAAGCTTTCTTT. Translated, it gives CASRYNRDTEAFF.